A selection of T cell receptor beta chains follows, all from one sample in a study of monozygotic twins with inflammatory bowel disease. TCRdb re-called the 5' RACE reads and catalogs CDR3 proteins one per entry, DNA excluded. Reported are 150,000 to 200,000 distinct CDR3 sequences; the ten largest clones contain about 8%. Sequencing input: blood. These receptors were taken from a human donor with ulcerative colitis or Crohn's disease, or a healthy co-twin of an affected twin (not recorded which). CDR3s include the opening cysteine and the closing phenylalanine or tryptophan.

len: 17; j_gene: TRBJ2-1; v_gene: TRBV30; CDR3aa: CAWSVLASGSASDEQFF
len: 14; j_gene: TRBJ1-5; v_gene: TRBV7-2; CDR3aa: CASSFTGPDQPQHF
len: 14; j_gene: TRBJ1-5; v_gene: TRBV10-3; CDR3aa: CAISADRGLQPQHF
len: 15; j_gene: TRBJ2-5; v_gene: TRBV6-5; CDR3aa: CASSYGGGGQETQYF
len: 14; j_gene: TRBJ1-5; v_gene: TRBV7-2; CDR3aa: CASSSESGKQPQHF
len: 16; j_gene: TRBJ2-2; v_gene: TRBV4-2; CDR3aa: CASSQAGTSGSGELFF
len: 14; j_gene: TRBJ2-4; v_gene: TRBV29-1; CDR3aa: CSVGREGQRNIQYF
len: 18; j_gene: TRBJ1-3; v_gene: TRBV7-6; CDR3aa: CASNFSFRARDSGNTIYF
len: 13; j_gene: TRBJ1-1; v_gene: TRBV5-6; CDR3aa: CASSILLGVEAFF
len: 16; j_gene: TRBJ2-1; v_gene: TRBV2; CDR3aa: CASSRGLAGGTNEQFF
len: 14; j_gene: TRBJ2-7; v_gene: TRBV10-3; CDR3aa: CAISTTSGRSGQYF
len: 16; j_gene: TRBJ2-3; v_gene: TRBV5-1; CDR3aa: CASSRSTSGGEDTQYF
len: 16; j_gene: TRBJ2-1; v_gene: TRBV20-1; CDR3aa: CSFGGTSGEKYNEQFF
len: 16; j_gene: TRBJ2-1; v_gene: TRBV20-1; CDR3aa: CSATGGNSGSYNEQFF
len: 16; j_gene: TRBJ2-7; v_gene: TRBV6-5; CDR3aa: CASSYARNHLTYEQYF
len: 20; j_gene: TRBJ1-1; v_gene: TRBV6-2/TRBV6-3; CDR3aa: CASSYRDRKRPSRMNTEAFF
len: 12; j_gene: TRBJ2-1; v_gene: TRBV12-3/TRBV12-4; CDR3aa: CASSVQRGEQFF
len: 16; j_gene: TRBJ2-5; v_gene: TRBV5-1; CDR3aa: CASSLESGGAAETQYF
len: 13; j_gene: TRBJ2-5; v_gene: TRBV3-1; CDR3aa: CASSPLAWGAQYF
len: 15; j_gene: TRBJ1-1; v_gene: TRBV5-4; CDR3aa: CASVTGPGRNTEAFF
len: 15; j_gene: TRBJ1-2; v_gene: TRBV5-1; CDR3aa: CASSLGQGFDYGYTF
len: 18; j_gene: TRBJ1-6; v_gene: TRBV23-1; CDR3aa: CASSQSRSPASLDSPLHF
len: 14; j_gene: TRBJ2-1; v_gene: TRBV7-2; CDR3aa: CASLPDSSYNEQFF
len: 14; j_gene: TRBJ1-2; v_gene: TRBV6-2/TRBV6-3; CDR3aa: CASSRQGEYYGYTF
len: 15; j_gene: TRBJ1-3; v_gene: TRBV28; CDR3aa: CASSFTGSSGNTIYF
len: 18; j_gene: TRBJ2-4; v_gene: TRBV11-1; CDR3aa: CASSRRDREFGTKNIQYF
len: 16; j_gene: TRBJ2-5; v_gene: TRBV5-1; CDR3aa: CASSLQGLAIQETQYF
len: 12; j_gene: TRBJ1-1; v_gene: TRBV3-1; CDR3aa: CASSQEETEAFF
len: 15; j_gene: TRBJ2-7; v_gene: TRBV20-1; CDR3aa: CSATDGSQSSYEQYF
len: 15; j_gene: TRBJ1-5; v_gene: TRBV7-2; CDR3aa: CASSLEGQGNQPQHF
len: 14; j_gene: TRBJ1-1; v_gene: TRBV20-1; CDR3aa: CSARHSYLNTEAFF
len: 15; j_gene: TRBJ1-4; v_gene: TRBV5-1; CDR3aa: CASSTSGLRGEKLFF
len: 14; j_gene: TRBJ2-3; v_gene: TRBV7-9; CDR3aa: CASSVARSTDTQYF
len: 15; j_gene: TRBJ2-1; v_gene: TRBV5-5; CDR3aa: CASRSTVLSYNEQFF
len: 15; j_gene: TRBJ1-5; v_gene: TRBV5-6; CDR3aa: CASSLNSHSNQPQHF
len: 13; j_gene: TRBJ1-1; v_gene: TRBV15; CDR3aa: CATSRALNTEAFF
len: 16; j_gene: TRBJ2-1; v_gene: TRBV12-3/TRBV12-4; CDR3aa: CASSPTHRLTYNEQFF
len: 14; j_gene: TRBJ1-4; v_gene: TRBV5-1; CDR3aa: CASRSSGINEKLFF
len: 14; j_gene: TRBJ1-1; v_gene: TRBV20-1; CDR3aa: CSARDRGTGEEAFF
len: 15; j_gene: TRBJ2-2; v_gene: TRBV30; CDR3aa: CAWSYDPIGTGELFF
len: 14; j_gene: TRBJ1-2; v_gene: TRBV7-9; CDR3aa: CASSLRDRDHGYTF
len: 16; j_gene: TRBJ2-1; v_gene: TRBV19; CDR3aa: CASSIDGQGGYNEQFF
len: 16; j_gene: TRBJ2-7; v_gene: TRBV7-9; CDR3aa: CASSLGPRGALYEQYF
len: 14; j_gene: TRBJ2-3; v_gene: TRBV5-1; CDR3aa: CASSLNTPWDTQYF
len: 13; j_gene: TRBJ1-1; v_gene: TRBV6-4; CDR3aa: CAGSEGSNTEAFF
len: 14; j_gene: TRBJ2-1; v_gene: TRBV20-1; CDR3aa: CSARGLLADNEQFF
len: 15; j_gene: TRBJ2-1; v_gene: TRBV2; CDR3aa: CASSAPQEGLNEQFF
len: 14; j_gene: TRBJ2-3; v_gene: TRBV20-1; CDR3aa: CSAKGLTFTDTQYF
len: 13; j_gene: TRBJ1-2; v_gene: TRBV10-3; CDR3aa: CAIRPGILYGYTF
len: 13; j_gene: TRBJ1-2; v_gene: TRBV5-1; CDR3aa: CASSPRGQGGYTF
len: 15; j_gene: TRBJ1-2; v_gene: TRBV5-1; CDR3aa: CASSPRTAANYGYTF
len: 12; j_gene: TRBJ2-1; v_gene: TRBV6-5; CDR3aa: CASSRGQGRQFF
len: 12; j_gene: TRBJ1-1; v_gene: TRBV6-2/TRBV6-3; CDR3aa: CASKVTNFKAFF
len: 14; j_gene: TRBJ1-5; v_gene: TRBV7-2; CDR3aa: CASSPRVGDQPQHF
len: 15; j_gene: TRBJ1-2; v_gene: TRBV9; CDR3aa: CASSVATTSQYGYTF
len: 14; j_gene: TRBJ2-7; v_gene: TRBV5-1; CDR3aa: CASSFGQGAHEQYF
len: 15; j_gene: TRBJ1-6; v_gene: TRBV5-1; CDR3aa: CASSQAGTYNSPLHF